This T cell receptor beta chain is from a study of regulatory T cells in long-lasting Graves disease. Study outcomes and limitations: It was possible that the small sample size reduced accuracy. Newly diagnosed Graves' patients exceeded persistent ones in TCR diversity.

The time point denotes: persistent/refractory GD, antithyroid drugs over 5 years with positive TRAb. Following extraction of RNA from PBMCs, that RNA was used to make the TCR library. The patients were drawn from one endocrinology department in Xi'an, China. In building TCR beta libraries, iRepertoire HTBI primers were used together with Arm-PCR of CDR3 regions. TCRdb redid the calling of the multiplex PCR reads with MiXCR, one entry per CDR3 protein. Seen here are about 340,000 distinct CDR3 sequences, around 20% observed once, and the top ten hold less than 35%. This clonotype was found many times. The antigen is unknown. The clonotype originates from a female donor with Graves disease. The sequencing here drew on peripheral blood mononuclear cells (PBMCs), taken when the disease was refractory, from a patient treated with antithyroid drugs.

CDR3: CASVRAGETQYF. The CDR3 DNA reads as TGTGCCAGCGTCCGGGCCGGGGAGACCCAGTACTTC. The chain combines TRBV7-9 with TRBJ2-5; D uncertain. The CDR3 extends over 12 amino acids. The germline V and J ends were trimmed by 8 bases and 5 bases, with 12 bases remaining between them. Germline loops: CDR1 SEHNR, CDR2 FQNEAQ (reference sequence). Looking up the rest from reference TRBV7-9 and TRBJ2-5 gives the full variable domain: DTGVSQNPRHKITKRGQNVTFRCDPISEHNRLYWYRQTLGQGPEFLTYFQNEAQLEKSRLLSDRFSAERPKGSFSTLEIQRTEQGDSAMYLCASVRAGETQYFGPGTRLLVL.